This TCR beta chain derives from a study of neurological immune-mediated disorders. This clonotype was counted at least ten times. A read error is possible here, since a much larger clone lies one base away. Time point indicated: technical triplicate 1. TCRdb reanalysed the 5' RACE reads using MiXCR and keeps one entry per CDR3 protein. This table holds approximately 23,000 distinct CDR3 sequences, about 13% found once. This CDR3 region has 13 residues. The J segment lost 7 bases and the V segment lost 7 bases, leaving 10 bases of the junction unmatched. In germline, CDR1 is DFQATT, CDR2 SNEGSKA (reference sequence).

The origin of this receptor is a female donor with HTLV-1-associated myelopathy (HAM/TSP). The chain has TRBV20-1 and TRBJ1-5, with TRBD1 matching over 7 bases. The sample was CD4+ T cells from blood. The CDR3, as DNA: TGCAGTGTTAACGTCAGGGGGAAGCAGCCCCAGCATTTT. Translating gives CSVNVRGKQPQHF.